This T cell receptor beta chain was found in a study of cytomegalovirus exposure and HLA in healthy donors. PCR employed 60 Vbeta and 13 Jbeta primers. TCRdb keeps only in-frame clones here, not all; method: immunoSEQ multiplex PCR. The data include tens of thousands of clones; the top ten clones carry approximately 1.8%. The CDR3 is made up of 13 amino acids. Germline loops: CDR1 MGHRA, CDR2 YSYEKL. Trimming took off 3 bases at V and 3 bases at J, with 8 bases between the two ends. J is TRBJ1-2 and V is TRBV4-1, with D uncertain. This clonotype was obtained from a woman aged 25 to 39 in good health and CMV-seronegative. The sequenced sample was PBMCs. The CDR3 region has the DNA TGCGCCAGCAGCCACCCCGAGGACTATGGCTACACCTTC. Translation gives CASSHPEDYGYTF.